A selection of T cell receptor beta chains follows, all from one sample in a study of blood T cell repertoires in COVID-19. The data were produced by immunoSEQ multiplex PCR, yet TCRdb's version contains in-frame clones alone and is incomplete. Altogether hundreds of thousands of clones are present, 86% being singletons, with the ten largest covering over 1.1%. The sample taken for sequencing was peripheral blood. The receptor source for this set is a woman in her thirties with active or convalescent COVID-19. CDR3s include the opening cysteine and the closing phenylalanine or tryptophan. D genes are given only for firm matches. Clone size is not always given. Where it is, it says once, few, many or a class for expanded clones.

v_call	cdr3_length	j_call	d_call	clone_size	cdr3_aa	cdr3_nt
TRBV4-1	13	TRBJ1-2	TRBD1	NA	CASSQTGGSGYTF	TGCGCCAGCAGCCAGACAGGGGGGTCTGGCTACACCTTC
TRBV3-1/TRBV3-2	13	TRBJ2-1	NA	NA	CASSPLRGNEQFF	TGTGCCAGCAGCCCTCTTCGGGGTAATGAGCAGTTCTTC
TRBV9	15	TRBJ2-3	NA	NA	CASSVVLGVTDTQYF	TGTGCCAGCAGCGTAGTGCTGGGAGTGACAGATACGCAGTATTTT
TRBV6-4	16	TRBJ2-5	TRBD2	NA	CASRRWLAGVQETQYF	TGTGCCAGCAGGAGGTGGCTAGCGGGGGTTCAAGAGACCCAGTACTTC
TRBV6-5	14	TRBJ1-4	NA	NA	CASSREGNNEKLFF	TGTGCCAGCAGCCGGGAGGGGAACAATGAAAAACTGTTTTTT
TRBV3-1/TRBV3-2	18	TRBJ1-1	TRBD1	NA	CASSQLPGTGLGNTEAFF	TGTGCCAGCAGCCAGCTCCCGGGGACAGGGCTGGGTAACACTGAAGCCTTCTTT
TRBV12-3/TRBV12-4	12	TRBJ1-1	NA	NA	CASSLRRTEAFF	TGTGCCAGCAGTTTAAGGAGGACTGAAGCTTTCTTT
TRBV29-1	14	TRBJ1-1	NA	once	CSAHPTYGNTEAFF	TGCAGCGCCCATCCAACGTACGGGAACACTGAAGCTTTCTTT
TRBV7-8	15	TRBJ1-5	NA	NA	CASSLGRPRNQPQHF	TGTGCCAGCAGCTTGGGGCGCCCCCGTAATCAGCCCCAGCATTTT
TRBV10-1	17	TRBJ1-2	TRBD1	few	CASSESPDRVSFYGYTF	TGCGCCAGCAGTGAGTCGCCGGACAGGGTCTCGTTCTATGGCTACACCTTC
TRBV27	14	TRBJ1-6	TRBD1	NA	CASSSTGGPSPLHF	TGTGCCAGCAGTTCCACAGGGGGACCGTCACCCCTCCACTTT
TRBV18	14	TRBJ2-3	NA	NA	CASSPPTNADTQYF	TGTGCCAGCTCACCCCCCACAAACGCCGATACGCAGTATTTT
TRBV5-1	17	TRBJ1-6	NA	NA	CASSLAQAQPHNSPLHF	TGCGCCAGCAGCTTGGCGCAGGCCCAGCCCCATAATTCACCCCTCCACTTT
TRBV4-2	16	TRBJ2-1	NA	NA	CASSQDAGLGHNEQFF	TGTGCCAGCAGCCAAGATGCTGGGTTGGGGCACAATGAGCAGTTCTTC
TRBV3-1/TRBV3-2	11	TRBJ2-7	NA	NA	CASSSNYEQYF	TGTGCCAGCAGTTCCAATTACGAGCAGTACTTC
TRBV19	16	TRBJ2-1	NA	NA	CASSIDRGHSPDEQFF	TGTGCCAGTAGTATAGATCGGGGACATAGCCCTGATGAGCAGTTCTTC
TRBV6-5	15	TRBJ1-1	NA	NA	CASSYGQPRNTEAFF	TGTGCCAGCAGCTACGGACAGCCAAGGAACACTGAAGCTTTCTTT
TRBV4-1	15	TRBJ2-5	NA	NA	CASSQSGGREETQYF	TGCGCCAGCAGCCAGAGTGGGGGCCGCGAAGAGACCCAGTACTTC
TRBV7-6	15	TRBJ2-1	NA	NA	CASSLGQGGYNEQFF	TGTGCCAGCAGCTTAGGGCAGGGGGGTTACAATGAGCAGTTCTTC
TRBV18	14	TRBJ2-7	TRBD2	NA	CASSPLAGNYEQYF	TGTGCCAGCTCACCACTAGCGGGAAACTACGAGCAGTACTTC
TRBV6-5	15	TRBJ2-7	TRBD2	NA	CASSYSLAGVAEQYF	TGTGCCAGCAGTTACTCCTTAGCGGGAGTAGCCGAGCAGTACTTC
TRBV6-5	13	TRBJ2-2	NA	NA	CASGQVKTGELFF	TGTGCCAGCGGGCAGGTTAAAACCGGGGAGCTGTTTTTT
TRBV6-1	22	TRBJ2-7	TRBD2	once	CASSESGTGISSGRPEDYEQYF	TGTGCCAGCAGTGAAAGTGGGACAGGGATTTCTAGCGGGAGGCCAGAAGACTACGAGCAGTACTTC
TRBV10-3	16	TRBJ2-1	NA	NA	CAISETGTQGYNEQFF	TGTGCCATCAGCGAAACAGGGACGCAAGGCTACAATGAGCAGTTCTTC
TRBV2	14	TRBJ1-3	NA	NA	CASRGHNSGNTIYF	TGTGCCAGCAGGGGACACAACTCTGGAAACACCATATATTTT
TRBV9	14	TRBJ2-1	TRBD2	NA	CASSVASGRVEQFF	TGTGCCAGCAGCGTAGCGAGCGGGAGAGTTGAGCAGTTCTTC
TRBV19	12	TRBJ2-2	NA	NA	CASSQNTGELFF	TGTGCCAGTAGTCAAAACACCGGGGAGCTGTTTTTT
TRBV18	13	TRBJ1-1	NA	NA	CASSPDAGAEAFF	TGTGCCAGCTCACCGGATGCGGGGGCCGAAGCTTTCTTT
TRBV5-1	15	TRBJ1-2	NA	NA	CASSSSARRDYGYTF	TGCGCCAGCAGCTCCAGCGCTCGGAGGGACTATGGCTACACCTTC
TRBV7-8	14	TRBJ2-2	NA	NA	CASSLERGTGELFF	TGTGCCAGCAGCTTAGAGAGAGGTACCGGGGAGCTGTTTTTT
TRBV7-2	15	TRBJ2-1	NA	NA	CASSLNGRSYNEQFF	TGTGCCAGCAGCTTAAACGGGAGATCCTACAATGAGCAGTTCTTC
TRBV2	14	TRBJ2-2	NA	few	CASTGDGTTGELFF	TGTGCCAGCACAGGTGATGGTACCACCGGGGAGCTGTTTTTT
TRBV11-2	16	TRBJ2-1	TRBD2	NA	CASSPLAEPTYNEQFF	TGTGCCAGCAGCCCACTAGCGGAACCAACCTACAATGAGCAGTTCTTC
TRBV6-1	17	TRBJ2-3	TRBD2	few	CASSAFSGSGATDTQYF	TGTGCCAGCAGTGCCTTTAGCGGGAGCGGGGCCACAGATACGCAGTATTTT
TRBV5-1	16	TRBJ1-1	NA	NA	CASSWAPGGPNTEAFF	TGCGCCAGCAGCTGGGCTCCGGGGGGGCCAAACACTGAAGCTTTCTTT
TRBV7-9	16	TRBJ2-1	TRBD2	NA	CASSLVAGAPYNEQFF	TGTGCCAGCAGCTTAGTTGCGGGAGCCCCCTACAATGAGCAGTTCTTC
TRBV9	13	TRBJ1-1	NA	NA	CASSVSGNTEAFF	TGTGCCAGCAGCGTATCGGGGAACACTGAAGCTTTCTTT
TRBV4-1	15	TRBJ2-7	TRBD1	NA	CASSQVTGDAYEQYF	TGCGCCAGCAGCCAAGTAACAGGGGACGCCTACGAGCAGTACTTC
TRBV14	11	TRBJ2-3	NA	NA	CASSQVNTQYF	TGTGCCAGCAGCCAAGTCAATACGCAGTATTTT
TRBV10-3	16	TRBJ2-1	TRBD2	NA	CAISESGGVSYNEQFF	TGTGCCATCAGTGAAAGCGGGGGTGTCTCCTACAATGAGCAGTTCTTC
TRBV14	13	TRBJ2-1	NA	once	CASSQIVGGEQFF	TGTGCCAGCAGCCAGATCGTTGGCGGAGAGCAGTTCTTC
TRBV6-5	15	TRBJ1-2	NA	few	CASSYSVDGIYGYTF	TGTGCCAGCAGTTACTCTGTGGACGGGATCTATGGCTACACCTTC
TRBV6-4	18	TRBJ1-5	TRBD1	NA	CASSDSSRDRDSNQPQHF	TGTGCCAGCAGTGACTCGAGTCGGGACAGGGACAGCAATCAGCCCCAGCATTTT
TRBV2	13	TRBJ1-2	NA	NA	CASSDGQVYGYTF	TGTGCCAGCAGTGATGGGCAGGTCTATGGCTACACCTTC
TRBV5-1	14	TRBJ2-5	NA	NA	CASSSTGPQETQYF	TGCGCCAGCAGCTCAACGGGTCCTCAAGAGACCCAGTACTTC
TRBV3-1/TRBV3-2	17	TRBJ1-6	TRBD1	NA	CASSQDLLGQGYSPLHF	TGTGCCAGCAGCCAAGATCTTTTGGGACAGGGGTATTCACCCCTCCACTTT
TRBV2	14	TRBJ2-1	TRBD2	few	CASSSTTSADEQFF	TGTGCCAGCAGTTCCACGACTAGCGCGGATGAGCAGTTCTTC
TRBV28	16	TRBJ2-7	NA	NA	CASSPPPGLAPYEQYF	TGTGCCAGCAGTCCCCCCCCCGGGCTAGCGCCCTACGAGCAGTACTTC
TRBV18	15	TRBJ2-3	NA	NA	CASSPPGLSTDTQYF	TGTGCCAGCTCACCACCCGGACTCAGCACAGATACGCAGTATTTT
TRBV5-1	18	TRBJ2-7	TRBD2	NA	CASSSTPGGRHFAYEQYF	TGCGCCAGCAGCTCCACCCCGGGGGGGCGACACTTCGCCTACGAGCAGTACTTC
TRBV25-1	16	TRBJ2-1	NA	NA	CASSDKGGVPYNEQFF	TGTGCCAGCAGTGACAAAGGGGGGGTCCCCTACAATGAGCAGTTCTTC
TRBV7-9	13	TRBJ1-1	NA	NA	CASSVLPGTEAFF	TGTGCCAGCAGCGTATTACCCGGGACAGAAGCTTTCTTT